This T cell receptor beta chain was captured by sequencing in a study of blood T cells in healthy people across ages. CDR3 size: 14 residues. Germline V gene data show CDR1 as MNHEY and CDR2 as SMNVEV (reference sequence). This clonotype was detected only a few times. One end of the junction fails to match germline, which may point to a read error. Together with a sample-barcoded 5' primer, a J-beta primer mix was included in a second PCR lasting about 7 to 12 cycles. TCRdb re-analysed the 5' RACE reads in MiXCR, keeping a single row per CDR3 protein. The sample lists hundreds of thousands of distinct CDR3 sequences, roughly a quarter occurring once. The data also belong to a second study, concerning T cells of mothers and their children.

The sample was blood. The receptor comes from a boy younger than 10 in good health. The genes are TRBV27 and TRBJ2-1, with 12 positions matching TRBD1. The CDR3 here is CAGSLGQGAGEQFF. DNA of the CDR3: TGTGCCGGCAGTCTGGGACAGGGGGCTGGTGAGCAGTTCTTC.